This TCR beta chain was documented in a study of cytomegalovirus exposure and HLA in healthy donors. Study-wide background: Previous work identified roughly 120 million unique TCR beta sequences from some 170 million T cells.

In regard to this clone: Its antigen is not identified.

The PCR contained 60 Vbeta and 13 Jbeta primers. Only in-frame clones appear in the TCRdb table, and some are missing; sequencing was by immunoSEQ multiplex PCR. The sample yields some 170,000 clones, around 76% seen once. The CDR3 has 17 residues. The V segment lost 7 bases and the J segment 8 bases; nucleotides outside the gene matches: 17. Germline assignment: CDR1 MNHEY and CDR2 SMNVEV (reference sequence). Findings and caveats of the study: Prior analysis indicated that the majority of TCR beta V segments exhibited productivity approximately 87% or approximately 30% of the time.

This chain links TRBV27 with TRBJ2-2, with 9 bases lining up with TRBD1. Sequenced: PBMCs. The clonotype originates from a man aged 55-75 years in good health and CMV-seronegative. CDR3: CASTHHPYRGRTGELFF. CDR3 coding DNA: TGTGCCAGCACGCATCACCCCTACAGGGGGCGGACTGGGGAGCTGTTTTTT.